This T cell receptor (beta chain) was retrieved from a study of control samples from healthy donors and cancer patients. Only in-frame clones appear in the TCRdb table, and some are missing; sequencing was by immunoSEQ multiplex PCR. The data contain some 76,000 clones, around 92% of them seen just once; the ten biggest clones take up under 20%. The sequence derives from a man aged 55 to 70 with lung cancer. What was sequenced was PBMCs.

The CDR3 DNA reads TGTGCCAGCAGTCCTCCAGGGGGCAGACGGACTGAAGCTTTCTTT. This gives the protein CASSPPGGRRTEAFF. This chain uses TRBV6-6 with TRBJ1-1; TRBD1 matches at 8 bases. V shed 5 bases, J shed 5 bases, and the junction held 10 bases outside the gene matches. Germline V lookup: CDR1 MNHNY, CDR2 SVGAGI (reference sequence). CDR3 length: 15 residues.